These 22 T cell receptor beta chains were all obtained from the same sample, sequenced in a study of blood T cell repertoires in COVID-19. The protocol was immunoSEQ multiplex PCR, while the TCRdb copy is restricted to in-frame clones and leaves out a portion. Of around 390,000 clones listed, approximately 87% are singletons. Source material: PBMCs or T cells enriched from blood (not recorded which). The receptors derive from a woman between 50 and 59 years old who had recovered from COVID-19.

This CDR3 reads CAATPGPYGYTF. Written as DNA, the CDR3 is TGCGCCGCCACACCAGGCCCGTATGGCTACACCTTC. The V call is TRBV10-2, the J call TRBJ1-2; the D is unclear. CDR3 length: 12 amino acids. Germline V gene lookup returns CDR1 WSHSY and CDR2 SAAADI. Deletions cut 11 bases from V and 5 bases from J, with 15 bases between.

The V call is TRBV10-3, the J call TRBJ1-5; maybe TRBD1 (6 bases). The germline CDR1 and CDR2 sequences are ENHRY and SYGVKD. The V end lost 11 bases, the J end lost 6 bases, and 17 bases lay between the germline ends. The CDR3 is 13 amino acids. The CDR3 coding sequence is TGTGCCGCTGCAGGGGTGTTAGGTCAGCCCCAGCATTTT. The encoded protein is CAAAGVLGQPQHF.

CDR3 sequence (DNA): TGTGCCAGCAGTCCTCAGGGCTATGGCTACACCTTC. As protein: CASSPQGYGYTF. The rearrangement joins TRBV27 to TRBJ1-2; possible D gene TRBD1, 5 bases. Germline V CDR1 and CDR2: MNHEY, SMNVEV (reference sequence). V lost 5 bases and J 4 bases, leaving 8 bases between the germline ends. There are 12 residues in the CDR3.

In its sample, this clone was seen a few times. The rearrangement joins TRBV3-1 (or the pseudogene TRBV3-2) to TRBJ1-5, with 7 bases aligning to TRBD1. The V gene's germline CDR1 is LGHDT and CDR2 YNNKEL (reference sequence). CDR3 size: 15 residues. V dropped 2 bases and J dropped 3; count of bases not matched to a gene: 4. This chain's CDR3 is CASSQMGQTNQPQHF. The CDR3 DNA reads TGTGCCAGCAGCCAAATGGGACAGACCAATCAGCCCCAGCATTTT.

This chain links TRBV2 with TRBJ2-7, with TRBD1 matching 7 bases. From germline, CDR1 is SNHLY and CDR2 FYNNEI. With V trimmed by 6 bases and J by 2 bases, 4 bases remained unmatched. The CDR3 consists of 13 residues. Here the CDR3 reads CASSGTVPYEQYF. CDR3 nucleotides: TGTGCCAGCAGCGGGACAGTCCCCTACGAGCAGTACTTC.

The chain combines TRBV2 with TRBJ1-2; 12 positions agree with TRBD1. CDR1 and CDR2 (germline): SNHLY, FYNNEI. The CDR3 length is 15 residues. V was pared by 6 bases and J by 7 bases, with 9 bases of the junction left unmatched. CDR3 protein: CASRTGTGGRSGYTF. The CDR3 DNA sequence: TGTGCCAGCAGAACCGGGACAGGGGGCCGGTCTGGCTACACCTTC.

The V call is TRBV27, the J call TRBJ2-1; 12 nucleotides agree with TRBD1. CDR3 length: 14 amino acids. V was pared by 8 bases and J by 7 bases, with 6 bases of the junction left unmatched. Germline values: CDR1 MNHEY, CDR2 SMNVEV (reference sequence). DNA for the CDR3: TGTGCCAGCCTGGGACAGGGGGCGCGGAATGAGCAGTTCTTC. This translates into CASLGQGARNEQFF.

The chain couples TRBV4-1 to TRBJ2-7; D ambiguous. CDR1 and CDR2 from the germline V gene are MGHRA and YSYEKL. V was shortened by 2 bases and J by 4 bases, with 9 bases between the two germline ends. The CDR3 is 13 amino acids. The CDR3 spells CASSQSRSYEQYF. The DNA for the CDR3 is TGCGCCAGCAGCCAAAGTAGGAGTTACGAGCAGTACTTC.

J is TRBJ1-5 and V is TRBV4-1; 7 bases fit TRBD1. With V trimmed by 0 bases and J by 3 bases, 8 bases remained unmatched. This CDR3 contains 17 residues. CDR1 is MGHRA, CDR2 YSYEKL, per germline. CDR3 sequence reads: CASSQDPSTGLNQPQHF. CDR3 sequence (DNA): TGCGCCAGCAGCCAAGATCCCTCGACAGGGCTCAATCAGCCCCAGCATTTT.

The genes are TRBV11-1 and TRBJ2-1; maybe TRBD1 (6 bases). Trimming left V 6 bases short and J 3 bases short, with 12 bases between. The germline V gene has CDR1 SGHAT and CDR2 FQDESV (reference sequence). The CDR3 length is 14 residues. In nucleotides, the CDR3 is TGTGCCAGCAGTTCCGGGACACACTACAATGAGCAGTTCTTC. This gives the protein CASSSGTHYNEQFF.

The chain's CDR3 is CASRPRDRGNTGELFF. The CDR3 region has the DNA TGTGCCAGCAGGCCGCGGGACAGGGGGAACACCGGGGAGCTGTTTTTT. V gene TRBV28 combines with J gene TRBJ2-2; 10 nucleotides match TRBD1. CDR3 length equals 16 residues. J gave up 1 base and V 6 bases, and 5 bases lay outside the gene matches. Looked up from germline, CDR1 is MDHEN and CDR2 is SYDVKM.

This clone was found once. J is TRBJ2-1 and V is TRBV30, with 8 bases lining up with TRBD1. This CDR3 region has 16 residues. V dropped 3 bases and J dropped 3; count of bases not matched to a gene: 10. Germline CDR1 GTSNPN, CDR2 SVGIG (reference sequence). DNA for the CDR3: TGTGCCTGGAGCAGGATGGACAGGGAGTACTACAATGAGCAGTTCTTC. It codes for CAWSRMDREYYNEQFF.

The chain combines TRBV11-2 with TRBJ2-7; D remains unclear. The CDR3 spans 17 residues. V was clipped by 5 bases and J by 3 bases, with 23 bases between them. Germline lookup yields CDR1 SGHAT and CDR2 FQNNGV. As DNA, the CDR3 is TGTGCCAGCAGCCCCCGCTCCGCCCACGCCTACTTCTACGAGCAGTACTTC. Its translation is CASSPRSAHAYFYEQYF.

The chain employs TRBV11-2 and TRBJ2-1; D possibly corresponds to TRBD2 (7 bases). CDR3 length: 19 amino acids. CDR1 and CDR2 (germline): SGHAT, FQNNGV. Trimming pared 0 bases from V and 0 bases from J, leaving 18 bases between. Here the CDR3 DNA reads TGTGCCAGCAGCTTAGATTGGGCGGGGGCACCGAGCTCCTACAATGAGCAGTTCTTC. This sequence encodes CASSLDWAGAPSSYNEQFF.

The chain links TRBV18 to TRBJ1-5; the D gene is possibly TRBD1 (5 bases). Germline V CDR1 and CDR2: KGHSH, LQKENI. V shed 6 bases and J shed 7 bases, with 19 bases lying between them. The CDR3 consists of 15 residues. This CDR3 is CASSLGAQGQQPQHF. The CDR3 DNA sequence: TGTGCCAGCTCCCTAGGGGCGCAGGGCCAACAGCCCCAGCATTTT.

The genes are TRBV18 and TRBJ1-4; D is undetermined. CDR1 and CDR2 from the germline V gene are KGHSH and LQKENI. Trimming left V 3 bases short and J 8 bases short, with 13 bases between. The CDR3 runs 14 residues. CDR3 amino acids: CASSPDKAAEKLFF. CDR3 in DNA: TGTGCCAGCTCACCCGACAAGGCAGCCGAAAAACTGTTTTTT.

DNA for the CDR3: TGTGCCAGCCGGAAACAGGAGTTAGGTGGCTACACCTTC. This codes for CASRKQELGGYTF. The rearrangement links TRBV2 to TRBJ1-2; TRBD1 is a possible D gene (5 bases). Trimming pared 8 bases from V and 7 bases from J, leaving 17 bases between. There are 13 residues in the CDR3. Per germline, CDR1 SNHLY and CDR2 FYNNEI.

This clone was recorded once. The chain recombines TRBV3-1 (or the pseudogene TRBV3-2) with TRBJ2-5; possible D gene TRBD1, 6 bases. V was trimmed by 2 bases and J by 1 base, leaving 11 bases between them. This CDR3 contains 15 residues. The V gene's germline CDR1 is LGHDT and CDR2 YNNKEL (reference sequence). This CDR3 is CASSQQPGAQETQYF. CDR3 in DNA: TGTGCCAGCAGCCAACAGCCAGGGGCCCAAGAGACCCAGTACTTC.

The rearrangement joins TRBV5-1 to TRBJ2-2; 7 nucleotides agree with TRBD2. Germline CDR1 SGHRS, CDR2 YFSETQ. Trimming cost V 5 bases and J 6 bases; bases outside gene matches: 10. This CDR3 has 15 amino acids. CDR3 bases: TGCGCCAGCAGGGCTTCCGGACTAGTTTCCGGGGAGCTGTTTTTT. Its protein product is CASRASGLVSGELFF.

The CDR3 nucleotides read TGTGCCAGCAGGCCTGAGGCCGGGGAGCTGTTTTTT. As protein: CASRPEAGELFF. The chain links TRBV6-5 to TRBJ2-2, with D uncertain. V dropped 6 bases and J dropped 6 bases, with 8 bases sitting between them. CDR1 is MNHEY, CDR2 SVGAGI, per germline. This CDR3 is 12 amino acids long.

This chain uses TRBV6-5 with TRBJ2-7, with TRBD1 as a possible D gene (7 bases). This CDR3 has 13 amino acids. V shed 6 bases and J shed 6 bases, with 15 bases lying between them. CDR1 and CDR2 from the germline V gene are MNHEY and SVGAGI. The CDR3 sequence: CASRGLQGGEQYF. Written as DNA, the CDR3 is TGTGCCAGCAGAGGACTTCAGGGGGGCGAGCAGTACTTC.

The V and J genes are TRBV6-5 and TRBJ1-4; unclear D gene. There are 14 residues in the CDR3. The V gene lost 2 bases and the J gene lost 8 bases, with 12 bases spanning the gap. The germline CDR1 and CDR2 sequences are MNHEY and SVGAGI. Here the CDR3 DNA reads TGTGCCAGCAGTTACGCGGAGGGCGACGAAAAACTGTTTTTT. It translates to CASSYAEGDEKLFF.